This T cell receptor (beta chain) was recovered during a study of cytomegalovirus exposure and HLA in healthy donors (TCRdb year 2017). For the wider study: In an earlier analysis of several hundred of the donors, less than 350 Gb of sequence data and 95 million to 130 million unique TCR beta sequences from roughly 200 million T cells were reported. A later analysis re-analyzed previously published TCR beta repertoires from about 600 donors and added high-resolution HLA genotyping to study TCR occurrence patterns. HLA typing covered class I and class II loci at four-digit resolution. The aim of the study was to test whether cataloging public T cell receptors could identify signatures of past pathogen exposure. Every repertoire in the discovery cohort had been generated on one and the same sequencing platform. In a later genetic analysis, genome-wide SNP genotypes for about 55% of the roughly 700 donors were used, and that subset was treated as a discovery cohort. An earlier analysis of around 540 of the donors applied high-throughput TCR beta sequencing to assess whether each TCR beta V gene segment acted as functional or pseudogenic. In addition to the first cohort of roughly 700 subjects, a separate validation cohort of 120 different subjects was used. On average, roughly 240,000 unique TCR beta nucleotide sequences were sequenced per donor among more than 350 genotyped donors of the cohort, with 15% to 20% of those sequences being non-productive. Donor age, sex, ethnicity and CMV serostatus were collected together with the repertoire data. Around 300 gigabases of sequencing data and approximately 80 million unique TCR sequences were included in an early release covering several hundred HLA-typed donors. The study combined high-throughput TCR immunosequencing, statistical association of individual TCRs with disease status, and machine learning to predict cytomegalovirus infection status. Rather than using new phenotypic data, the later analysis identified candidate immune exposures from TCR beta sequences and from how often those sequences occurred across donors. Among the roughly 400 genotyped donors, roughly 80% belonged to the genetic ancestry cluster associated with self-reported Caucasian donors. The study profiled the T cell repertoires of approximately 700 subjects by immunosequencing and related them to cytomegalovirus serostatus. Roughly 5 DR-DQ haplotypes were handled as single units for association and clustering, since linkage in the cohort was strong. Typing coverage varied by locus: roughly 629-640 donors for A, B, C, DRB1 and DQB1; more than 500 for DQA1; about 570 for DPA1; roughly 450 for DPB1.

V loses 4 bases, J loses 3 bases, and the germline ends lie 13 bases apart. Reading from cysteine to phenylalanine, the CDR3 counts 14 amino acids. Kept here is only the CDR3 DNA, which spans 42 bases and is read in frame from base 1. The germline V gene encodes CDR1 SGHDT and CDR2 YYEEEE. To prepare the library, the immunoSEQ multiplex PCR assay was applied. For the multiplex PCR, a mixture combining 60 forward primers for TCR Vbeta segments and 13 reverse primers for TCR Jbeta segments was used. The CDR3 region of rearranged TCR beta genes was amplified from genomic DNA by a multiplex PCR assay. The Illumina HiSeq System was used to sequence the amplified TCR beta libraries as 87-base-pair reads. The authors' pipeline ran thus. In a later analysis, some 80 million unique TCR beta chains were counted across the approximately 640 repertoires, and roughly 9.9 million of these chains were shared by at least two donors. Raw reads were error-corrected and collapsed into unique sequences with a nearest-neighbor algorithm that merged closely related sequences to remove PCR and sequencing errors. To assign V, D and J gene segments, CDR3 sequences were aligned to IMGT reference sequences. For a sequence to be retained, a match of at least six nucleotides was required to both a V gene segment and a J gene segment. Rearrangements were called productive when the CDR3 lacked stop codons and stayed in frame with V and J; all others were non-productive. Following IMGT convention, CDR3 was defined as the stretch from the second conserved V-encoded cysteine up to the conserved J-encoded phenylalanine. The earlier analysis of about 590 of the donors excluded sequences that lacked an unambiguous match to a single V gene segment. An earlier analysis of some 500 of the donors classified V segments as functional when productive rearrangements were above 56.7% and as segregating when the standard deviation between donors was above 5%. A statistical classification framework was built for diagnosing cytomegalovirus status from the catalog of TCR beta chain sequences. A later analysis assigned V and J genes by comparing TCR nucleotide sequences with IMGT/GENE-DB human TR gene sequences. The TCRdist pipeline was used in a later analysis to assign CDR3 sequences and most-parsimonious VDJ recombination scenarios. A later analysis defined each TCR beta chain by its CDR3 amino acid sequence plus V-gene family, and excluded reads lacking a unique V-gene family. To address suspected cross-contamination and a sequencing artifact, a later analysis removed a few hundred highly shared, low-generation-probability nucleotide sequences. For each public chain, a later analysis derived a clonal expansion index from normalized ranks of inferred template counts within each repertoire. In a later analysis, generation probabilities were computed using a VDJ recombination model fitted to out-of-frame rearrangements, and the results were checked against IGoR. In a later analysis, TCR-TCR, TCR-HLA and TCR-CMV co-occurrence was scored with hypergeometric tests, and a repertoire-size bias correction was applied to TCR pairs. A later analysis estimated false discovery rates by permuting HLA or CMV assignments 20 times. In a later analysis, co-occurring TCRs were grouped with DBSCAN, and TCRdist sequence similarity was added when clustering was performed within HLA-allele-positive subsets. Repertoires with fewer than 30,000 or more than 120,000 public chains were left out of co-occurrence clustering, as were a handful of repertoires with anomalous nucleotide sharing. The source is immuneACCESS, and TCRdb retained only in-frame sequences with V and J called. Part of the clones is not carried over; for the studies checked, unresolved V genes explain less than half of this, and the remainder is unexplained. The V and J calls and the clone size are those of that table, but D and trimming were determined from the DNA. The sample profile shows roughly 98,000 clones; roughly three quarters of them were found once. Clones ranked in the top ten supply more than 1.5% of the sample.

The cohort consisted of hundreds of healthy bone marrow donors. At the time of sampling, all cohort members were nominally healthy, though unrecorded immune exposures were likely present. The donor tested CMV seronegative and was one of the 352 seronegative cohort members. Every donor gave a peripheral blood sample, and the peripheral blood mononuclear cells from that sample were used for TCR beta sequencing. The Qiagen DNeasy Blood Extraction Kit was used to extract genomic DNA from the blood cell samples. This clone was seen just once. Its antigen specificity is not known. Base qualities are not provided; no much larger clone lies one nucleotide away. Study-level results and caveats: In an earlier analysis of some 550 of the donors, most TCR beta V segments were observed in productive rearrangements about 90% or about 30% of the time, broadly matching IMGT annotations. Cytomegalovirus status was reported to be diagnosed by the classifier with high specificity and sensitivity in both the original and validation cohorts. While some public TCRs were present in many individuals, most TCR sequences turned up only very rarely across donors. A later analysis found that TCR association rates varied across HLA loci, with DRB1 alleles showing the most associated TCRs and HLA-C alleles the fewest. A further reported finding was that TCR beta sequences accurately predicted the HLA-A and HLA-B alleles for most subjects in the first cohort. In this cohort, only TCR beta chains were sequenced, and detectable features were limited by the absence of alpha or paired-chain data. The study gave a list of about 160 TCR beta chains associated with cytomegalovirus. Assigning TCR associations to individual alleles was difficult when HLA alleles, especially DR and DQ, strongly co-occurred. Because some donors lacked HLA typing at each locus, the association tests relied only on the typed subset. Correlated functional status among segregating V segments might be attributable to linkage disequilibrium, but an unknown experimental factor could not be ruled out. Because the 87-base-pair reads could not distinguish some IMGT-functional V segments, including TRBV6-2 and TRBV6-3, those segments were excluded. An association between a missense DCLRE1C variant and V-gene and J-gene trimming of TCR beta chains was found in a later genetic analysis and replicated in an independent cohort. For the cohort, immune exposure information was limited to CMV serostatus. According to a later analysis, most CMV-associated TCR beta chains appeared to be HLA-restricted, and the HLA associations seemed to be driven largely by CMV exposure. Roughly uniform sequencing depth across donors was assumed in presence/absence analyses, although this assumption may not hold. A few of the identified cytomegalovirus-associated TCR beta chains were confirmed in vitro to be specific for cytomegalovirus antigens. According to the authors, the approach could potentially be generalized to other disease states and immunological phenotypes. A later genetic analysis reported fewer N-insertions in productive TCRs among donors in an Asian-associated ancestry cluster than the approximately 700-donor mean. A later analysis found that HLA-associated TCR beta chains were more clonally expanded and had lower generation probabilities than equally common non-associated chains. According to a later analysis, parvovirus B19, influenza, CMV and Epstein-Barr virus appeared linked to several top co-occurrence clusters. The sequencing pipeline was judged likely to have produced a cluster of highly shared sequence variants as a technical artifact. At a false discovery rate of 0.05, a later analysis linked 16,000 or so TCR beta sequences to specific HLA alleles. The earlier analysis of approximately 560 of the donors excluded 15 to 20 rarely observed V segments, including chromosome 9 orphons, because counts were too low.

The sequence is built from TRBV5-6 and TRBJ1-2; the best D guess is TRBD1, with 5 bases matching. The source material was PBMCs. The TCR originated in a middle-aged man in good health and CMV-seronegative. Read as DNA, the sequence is TGTGCCAGCAGCAGCGTTGGCAGGGACTATGGCTACACCTTC. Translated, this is CASSSVGRDYGYTF.